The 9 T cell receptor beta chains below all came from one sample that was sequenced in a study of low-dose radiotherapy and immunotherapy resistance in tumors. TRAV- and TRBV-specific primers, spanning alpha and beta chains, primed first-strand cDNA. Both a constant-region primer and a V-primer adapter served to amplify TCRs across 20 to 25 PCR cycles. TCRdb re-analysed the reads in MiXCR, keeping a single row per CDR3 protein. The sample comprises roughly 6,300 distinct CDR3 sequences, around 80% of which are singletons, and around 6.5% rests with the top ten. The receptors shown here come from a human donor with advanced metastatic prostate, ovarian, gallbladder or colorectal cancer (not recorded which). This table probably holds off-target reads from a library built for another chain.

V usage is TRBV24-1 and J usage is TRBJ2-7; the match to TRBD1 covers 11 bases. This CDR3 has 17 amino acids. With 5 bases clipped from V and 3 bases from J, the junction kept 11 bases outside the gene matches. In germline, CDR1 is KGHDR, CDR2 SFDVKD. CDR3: CATSAPVGGQGGYEQYF. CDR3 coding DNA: TGTGCCACCAGTGCCCCGGTCGGGGGACAGGGGGGCTACGAGCAGTACTTC.

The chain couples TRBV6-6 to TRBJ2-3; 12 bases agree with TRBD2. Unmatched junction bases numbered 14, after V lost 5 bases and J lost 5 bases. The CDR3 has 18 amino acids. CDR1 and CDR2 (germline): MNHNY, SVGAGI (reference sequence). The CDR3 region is CASSEMASGGAYQDTQYF. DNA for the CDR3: TGTGCCAGCAGTGAAATGGCTAGCGGGGGGGCTTACCAAGATACGCAGTATTTT.

For the CDR3, the DNA is TGTGCCAGCAGCTTTAGCGGGTCAAGCCCAGAGACCCAGTACTTC. Translating it yields CASSFSGSSPETQYF. The J gene is TRBJ2-5, the V gene TRBV11-2; 7 positions agree with TRBD2. The CDR3 totals 15 residues. The V and J ends lost 3 bases and 4 bases, in that order; junction bases with no gene match: 8. Germline assignment: CDR1 SGHAT and CDR2 FQNNGV.

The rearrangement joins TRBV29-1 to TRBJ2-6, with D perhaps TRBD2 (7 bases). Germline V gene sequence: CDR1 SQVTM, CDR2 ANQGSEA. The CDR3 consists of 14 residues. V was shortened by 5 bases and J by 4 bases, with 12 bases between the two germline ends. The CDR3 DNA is TGCAGCGTTAGTGCGGGGGCGGGGGCCAACGTCCTGACTTTC. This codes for CSVSAGAGANVLTF. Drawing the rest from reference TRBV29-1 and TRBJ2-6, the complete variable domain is SAVISQKPSRDICQRGTSLTIQCQVDSQVTMMFWYRQQPGQSLTLIATANQGSEATYESGFVIDKFPISRPNLTFSTLTVSNMSPEDSSIYLCSVSAGAGANVLTFGAGSRLTVL.

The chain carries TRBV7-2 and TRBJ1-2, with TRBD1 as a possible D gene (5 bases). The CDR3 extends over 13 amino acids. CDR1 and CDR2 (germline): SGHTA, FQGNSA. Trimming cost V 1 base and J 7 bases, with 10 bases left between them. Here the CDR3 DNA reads TGTGCCAGCAGCTTAGGCAGGGAGTCTGGCTACACCTTC. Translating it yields CASSLGRESGYTF.

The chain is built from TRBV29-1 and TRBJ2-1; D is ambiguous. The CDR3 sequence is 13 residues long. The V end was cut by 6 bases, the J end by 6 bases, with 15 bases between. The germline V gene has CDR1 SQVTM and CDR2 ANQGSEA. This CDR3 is CSVSRTHGNEQFF. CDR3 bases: TGCAGCGTGTCACGGACCCACGGCAATGAGCAGTTCTTC.

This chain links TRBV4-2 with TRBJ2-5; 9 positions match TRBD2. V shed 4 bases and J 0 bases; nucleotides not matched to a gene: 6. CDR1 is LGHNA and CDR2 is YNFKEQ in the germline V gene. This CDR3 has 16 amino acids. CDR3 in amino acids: CASSPTSGQYQETQYF. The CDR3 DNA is TGTGCCAGCAGCCCGACTAGCGGTCAGTACCAAGAGACCCAGTACTTC.

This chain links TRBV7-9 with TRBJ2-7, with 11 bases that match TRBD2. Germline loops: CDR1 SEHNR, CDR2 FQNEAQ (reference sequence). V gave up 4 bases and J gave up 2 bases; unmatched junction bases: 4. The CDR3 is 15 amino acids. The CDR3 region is CASSSGLAATYEQYF. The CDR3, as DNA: TGTGCCAGCAGCTCGGGACTAGCGGCCACCTACGAGCAGTACTTC.

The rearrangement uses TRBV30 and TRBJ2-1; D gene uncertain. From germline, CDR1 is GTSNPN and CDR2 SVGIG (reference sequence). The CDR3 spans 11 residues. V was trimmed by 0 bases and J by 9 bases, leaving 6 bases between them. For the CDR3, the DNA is TGTGCCTGGAGTGTACGATTTGAGCAGTTCTTC. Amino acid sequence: CAWSVRFEQFF.